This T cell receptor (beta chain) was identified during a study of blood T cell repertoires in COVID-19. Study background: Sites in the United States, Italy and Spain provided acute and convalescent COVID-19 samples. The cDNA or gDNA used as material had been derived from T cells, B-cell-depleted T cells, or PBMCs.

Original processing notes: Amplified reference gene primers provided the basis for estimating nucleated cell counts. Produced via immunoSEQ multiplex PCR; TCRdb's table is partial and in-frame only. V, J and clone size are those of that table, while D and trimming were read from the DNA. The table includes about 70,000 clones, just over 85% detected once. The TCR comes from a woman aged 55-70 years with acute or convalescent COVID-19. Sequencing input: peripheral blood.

CDR3 sequence: CASSYSRAASGVYEQYF. CDR3 bases: TGTGCCAGCAGTTACTCGAGAGCTGCTAGCGGGGTCTACGAGCAGTACTTC. This sequence joins TRBV6-2 or TRBV6-3 and TRBJ2-7; 9 positions agree with TRBD2. CDR1 and CDR2 (germline): MNHEY, SVGEGT. The CDR3 length is 17 residues. Losses at the gene ends were 0 bases for V and 3 bases for J; bases not matched to a gene: 9.